These 4 T cell receptor beta chains were sequenced from one sample in a study of identical twins. TCRdb reanalysed the 5' RACE reads using MiXCR and keeps one entry per CDR3 protein. Of some 560,000 distinct CDR3 sequences listed, more than 9% are singletons. The sample was also reused in another study, on yellow fever vaccine responses in identical twins.

The sample was PBMCs. These TCRs come from a woman younger than 35 in good health.

The chain links TRBV11-1 to TRBJ2-4; 7 positions agree with TRBD1. This CDR3 is built from 18 residues. V lost 5 bases and J lost 0; bases outside the gene matches: 13. Germline CDR1 is SGHAT and CDR2 is FQDESV (reference sequence). CDR3 protein: CASSPRPDRALAKNIQYF. The CDR3 DNA follows: TGTGCCAGCAGCCCACGACCCGACAGGGCTCTAGCCAAAAACATTCAGTACTTC.

This chain links TRBV7-9 with TRBJ2-1, with 9 bases fitting TRBD2. From germline, CDR1 is SEHNR and CDR2 FQNEAQ (reference sequence). V lost 5 bases, J lost 4 bases, and 6 bases stayed unmatched. The CDR3 covers 15 residues. DNA of the CDR3: TGTGCCAGCAGCCGTAAGCGGGGGGTTTACAATGAGCAGTTCTTC. Its translation is CASSRKRGVYNEQFF.

The V gene is TRBV14, the J gene TRBJ2-7, with 9 bases lining up with TRBD2. V lost 2 bases, J lost 7 bases, and 15 bases stayed unmatched. Germline CDR1 SGHDN, CDR2 FVKESK. The CDR3 consists of 17 residues. CDR3 amino acids: CASSQNWREGQSGEQYF. Here the CDR3 DNA reads TGTGCCAGCAGCCAAAACTGGCGGGAGGGCCAGTCTGGGGAGCAGTACTTC.

The chain is built from TRBV5-1 and TRBJ2-7; 9 bases line up with TRBD1. V was pared by 4 bases and J by 2 bases, with 10 bases of the junction left unmatched. The germline V gene encodes CDR1 SGHRS and CDR2 YFSETQ. CDR3 length equals 16 residues. CDR3 bases: TGCGCCAGCAGCCCGAAAGACAGGGGGATACCCTACGAGCAGTACTTC. This codes for CASSPKDRGIPYEQYF. The full variable domain, completed using reference TRBV5-1 and TRBJ2-7, is KAGVTQTPRYLIKTRGQQVTLSCSPISGHRSVSWYQQTPGQGLQFLFEYFSETQRNKGNFPGRFSGRQFSNSRSEMNVSTLELGDSALYLCASSPKDRGIPYEQYFGPGTRLTVT.